This T cell receptor beta chain appears in the sequencing data of a study of spatial heterogeneity in lung cancer (dated by TCRdb to the late 2010s). The study in broad terms: More beta-chain than alpha-chain transcripts were consistently detected, likely reflecting higher beta-chain transcript abundance. TCR repertoire features were related to nonsynonymous mutation counts determined by whole-exome sequencing of tumor tissue. Both alpha and beta chains were TCR-sequenced in approximately 220 tumor regions, around 65 matched nontumor lung samples and roughly 50 PBMC samples obtained at surgery. In the raw uncorrected reads, each unique combination of TCR and UMI appeared more than ten times on average. TCR transcript counts in tumor regions correlated strongly with a T cell transcriptional module score from matched bulk RNA-seq. In non-small cell lung cancer, the study made a quantitative comparison of TCR alpha and beta repertoires among multiple tumor regions, matched nontumor lung and blood.

Points the paper makes about the study in general: Additional single-cell paired TCR alpha and beta sequencing was considered necessary to confirm, at a functional level, the hypothesis that regional TCRs recognize regional mutations. A correlation was observed between the number of expanded intratumoral alpha and beta TCRs and the tumor nonsynonymous mutation count. TCR-seq coverage of tumor T cells was estimated at only approximately 7% for alpha chains and 12% to 15% for beta chains. The count of ubiquitous expanded TCRs correlated with the count of ubiquitous nonsynonymous mutations, and the count of regional expanded TCRs correlated with the count of regional nonsynonymous mutations.

The time point label for this specimen denotes: sample taken at primary tumor resection. Donors were under 95 patients with early-stage, untreated non-small cell lung cancer from the lung TRACERx cohort. TCR sequencing used whole RNA extracted from tumor and nontumor lung tissue, or from cryopreserved PBMC samples, without cell sorting. Patients were selected for TCR sequencing only if sufficient RNA was available from at least two tumor regions. Tumor and adjacent nontumor lung specimens were reviewed by a lung pathologist before selection. Taken from cysteine to phenylalanine, the CDR3 has 15 residues. Of the read, only the CDR3 DNA is kept; its 45 bases are in frame from base 1. Reading the germline V gene gives CDR1 SGHRS and CDR2 YFSETQ. Relative to germline, V is 0 bases shorter and J is 1 base shorter, with 8 bases between their ends. Libraries were made using 5' RACE. Sequencing took place on a NextSeq 500. To allow correction of PCR and sequencing errors, the TCR library protocol tagged every TCR cDNA molecule with a unique molecular identifier. Under the source paper's analysis protocol: Decombinator tools were used for TCR identification, UMI-based error correction and CDR3 extraction. Expanded TCRs were defined as those above a frequency of 2 per 1,000, corresponding to the top 1% of the tumor frequency distribution. Expanded tumor TCRs were classed as regional if statistically deemed absent (corrected P<0.05) from at least one tumor region, otherwise ubiquitous. Rényi diversity was computed with the R vegan package after subsampling each repertoire 100 times to 5,000 TCRs. CDR3 similarity networks were built from amino acid triplet string-kernel similarity, connecting CDR3s with pairwise similarity above 0.82. TCRdb applied fastp at Q25 and MiXCR to the public reads, then kept only in-frame beta chains. Entries are consolidated by CDR3 protein sequence, retaining the most common genes and DNA. TCRdb's processing, not the study's, gives the V and J calls here. Here the sample has approximately 3,500 distinct CDR3 sequences; approximately 26% occur a single time. The ten largest make up approximately 14% of the sample.

This clonotype is characterized as medium-sized (0.01 to 0.1%). Its target antigen remains unknown. Nothing much larger sits one base from this clone, and base qualities are not available. A library made for alpha chains picked up this beta chain off target, so its size means little. This TCR derives from a male donor with early-stage non-small cell lung cancer. The sequence links TRBV5-1 to TRBJ1-5, with the D gene call left open. The sequenced sample was lung tumor tissue, obtained at surgery. The bases read TGCGCCAGCAGCTTGGCCGGGATGAGCAATCAGCCCCAGCATTTT. The encoded protein is CASSLAGMSNQPQHF.